The T cell receptor beta chain under discussion was sequenced for a study of T-cell reconstitution after alpha-beta-depleted transplantation in children. Preparing the TCRbeta library involved the use of unique molecular identifiers. From the PCR reads, TCRdb called clonotypes with MiXCR, one entry per CDR3 protein. Here the sample spans around 700,000 distinct CDR3 sequences, over 10% being singletons. Study-wide points: Some patients showed high day-60 TCRbeta diversity, which derived from surviving recipient T cells and thymic progenitors. Most T-cell counts and diversity one year after the transplant came from T cells that were newly produced. Several hundred expanded graft clones reportedly gave rise to the alpha-beta T cells present about two months after transplant.

This clonotype was found many times. Its antigen is undetermined. This CDR3 has 14 amino acids. V shed 4 bases and J shed 1 base, with 9 bases lying between them. The sequencing used PBMCs, collected before TCRalphabeta/CD19-depleted stem cell transplant. The V call is TRBV12-3 or TRBV12-4, the J call TRBJ2-3, with D unresolved. This clonotype was obtained from a girl aged 2-10 years with congenital amegakaryocytic thrombocytopenia, due to receive a stem cell transplant. CDR3 DNA sequence: TGTGCCAGCAGTTCCCCCCTTGGCACAGATACGCAGTATTTT. Translated: CASSSPLGTDTQYF.